The following is a TCR beta chain sequence with its context. Its antigen remains undetermined. Within one base of it there is no much larger clone, and no base qualities were kept. This sample was taken from a study of glioma-infiltrating T cells listed by TCRdb under 2016. For context, the study as a whole: Glioma tissue, non-neoplastic brain tissue and matched peripheral blood mononuclear cells were used as sources from which TCR alpha- and beta-chain repertoires were sequenced. To gauge divergence between tissue and blood T-cell populations, every tissue-infiltrating repertoire was compared against the peripheral blood repertoire from the same patient. Three low-grade glioma patients, under ten primary glioblastoma patients and three non-glioma patients contributing non-neoplastic brain tissue were included in the paired cohort. General findings and caveats noted by the study authors: Only a very small number of CDR3 sequences turned up in both tissue and blood, a result put down to high CDR3 diversity combined with limited sampling. In non-neoplastic patients, VJ-independent divergence between tissue and blood fell below expectation, whereas in all gliomas, and especially in low-grade gliomas, the divergence rose above expectation. Small numbers underpinned the group comparisons: about eight glioblastoma patients, three low-grade glioma patients and three non-neoplastic patients.

TCR alpha and beta CDR3 regions were amplified with the iRepertoire nested amplicon-rescue multiplex PCR (arm-PCR) platform from RNA. The input for one-step reverse transcription and amplification was roughly 85-400 ng of tissue mRNA or PBMC total RNA. Following bead purification, Illumina adapters were added through a secondary multiplex PCR, and the libraries were then gel-purified between 200 and 400 bp. Libraries carried internal 6-nucleotide barcodes used for demultiplexing. The libraries were sequenced on an Illumina MiSeq using 2x220 or 2x250 nucleotide paired-end reads. Turning to the authors' computational methods: FLASH 1.2.11 was used to merge paired reads, and BWA-MEM then aligned the reads to the GRCh37 human genome before TRA and TRB reads were extracted. For V and J assignment, an IMGT-derived reference of cassette sequences and CDR3 motifs that included pseudogenes was used. Reads were translated in three frames, and productive CDR3s were defined by a C…FGXG motif without stop codons. Unique combinations of V-J cassette pair and CDR3 amino acid sequence were defined as clonotypes. Reads were filtered by Hamming distance, thresholded by each sample's sequence error rate in mapped regions. TCRdb trimmed public reads at Q25 via fastp, called clones via MiXCR and kept in-frame beta chains. Entries are consolidated by CDR3 protein sequence, retaining the most common genes and DNA. TCRdb, not the authors, supplied the V and J calls. Recorded for this sample are about 140,000 distinct CDR3 sequences; 35% to 50% of them occurred a single time. Around 18% of the sample goes to the ten largest clones.

V drops 2 bases and J drops 6 bases, leaving 11 bases in between. CDR1 and CDR2 are read off the germline V gene as MNHNS and SASEGT. The CDR3, cysteine through phenylalanine, is 14 amino acids long. Only the CDR3 region is kept as DNA, spanning 42 bases read in frame from base 1. The chain is encoded by TRBV6-1 joined to TRBJ1-5, with no reliable assignment of the D segment. The sequence derives from a human donor with low-grade glioma or glioblastoma, undergoing nonglioma brain surgery, or in good health (not recorded which). The sequenced sample was glioma tissue, nonneoplastic brain tissue, or PBMCs (not recorded which). The CDR3 region reads CASSESSGGQPQHF. The sequenced DNA is TGTGCCAGCAGTGAAAGTAGCGGAGGTCAGCCCCAGCATTTT.